Presented here are 4 T cell receptor beta chains from one specimen sequenced in a study of regulatory T cells in long-lasting Graves disease. This sample's time point: persistent/refractory GD, antithyroid drugs over 5 years with positive TRAb. PBMC-derived RNA was used for the TCR library. Sequencing libraries for TCR beta were prepared with iRepertoire HTBI primers and Arm-PCR of CDR3 regions. TCRdb fed the multiplex PCR reads into MiXCR, producing one record per CDR3 protein. Among fewer than 450,000 distinct CDR3 sequences listed, about a quarter were seen once. The material was peripheral blood mononuclear cells (PBMCs), obtained when the disease was refractory, from a patient treated with antithyroid drugs. These receptors all come from a female donor with Graves disease.

In this sample, this clonotype turned up many times. Here the CDR3 reads CASSLASFTGWVSSYEQYF. The CDR3 DNA reads as TGTGCCAGCAGCTTAGCGTCATTCACCGGGTGGGTTTCCTCCTACGAGCAGTACTTC. This chain joins TRBV7-2 and TRBJ2-7; no firm D call. Trimming cost V 0 bases and J 0 bases, with 21 bases left between them. Germline CDR1 and CDR2: SGHTA and FQGNSA. The CDR3 length is 19 residues. The full variable domain, in which reference TRBV7-2 and TRBJ2-7 provide the parts outside the CDR3, is GAGVSQSPSNKVTEKGKDVELRCDPISGHTALYWYRQSLGQGLEFLIYFQGNSAPDKSGLPSDRFSAERTGGSVSTLTIQRTQQEDSAVYLCASSLASFTGWVSSYEQYFGPGTRLTVT.

In this sample, this clonotype turned up a few times. The chain has TRBV6-1 and TRBJ2-7, with D possibly matching TRBD2 (6 bases). V lost 6 bases to trimming and J lost 0 bases, with 12 bases between them. Germline loops: CDR1 MNHNS, CDR2 SASEGT. This CDR3 spans 14 amino acids. CDR3 DNA: TGTGCCAGCAGACGAGCGGGTTTCTCCTACGAGCAGTACTTC. Amino acid sequence: CASRRAGFSYEQYF.

The V call is TRBV20-1, the J call TRBJ1-1; D not resolved. There are 14 residues in the CDR3. The germline V gene has CDR1 DFQATT and CDR2 SNEGSKA (reference sequence). V gave up 4 bases and J gave up 2 bases, with 14 bases separating them. The DNA of the CDR3 is TGCAGTGCTATACCCCGGGTGGGCAACACTGAAGCTTTCTTT. It is translated as CSAIPRVGNTEAFF.

The V and J genes are TRBV11-2 and TRBJ1-2, with D possibly being TRBD1 (5 bases). Germline lookup yields CDR1 SGHAT and CDR2 FQNNGV. The CDR3 is 16 residues long. Trimming pared 5 bases from V and 5 bases from J, leaving 21 bases between. The CDR3 DNA follows: TGTGCCAGCAGCCAGCCCGGCCGAAGCAGGGTATATGGCTACACCTTC. Translation gives CASSQPGRSRVYGYTF.